These 14 T cell receptor beta chains originate from one sample sequenced in a study of T cell responses to AZD1222 COVID-19 vaccine. Method: immunoSEQ multiplex PCR; TCRdb's copy keeps in-frame clones and lacks some. This sample has about 150,000 clones; roughly 92% occur once, and the top ten carry over 1.5%. Specimen: peripheral blood, collected on day 0 of AZD1222 vaccination. The receptors originated from an adult in good health.

The genes are TRBV3-1 (or the pseudogene TRBV3-2) and TRBJ1-3; a weak D match, TRBD1 (5 bases). The CDR3 covers 16 residues. Trimming stripped 4 bases from V and 0 bases from J, with 13 bases between. Germline V CDR1 and CDR2: LGHDT, YNNKEL (reference sequence). The CDR3 here is CASSPGPKFSGNTIYF. CDR3 coding DNA: TGTGCCAGCAGCCCGGGACCCAAATTCTCTGGAAACACCATATATTTT.

This rearrangement joins TRBV6-6 to TRBJ2-1, with D unresolved. The V gene lost 0 bases and the J gene lost 4 bases, with 4 bases spanning the gap. The CDR3 spans 13 residues. In germline, CDR1 is MNHNY, CDR2 SVGAGI (reference sequence). The CDR3 loop is CASSYSEYNEQFF. CDR3 sequence (DNA): TGTGCCAGCAGTTACTCCGAATACAATGAGCAGTTCTTC.

The J gene is TRBJ2-3, the V gene TRBV24-1; TRBD1 is a possible D gene (6 bases). Looked up from germline, CDR1 is KGHDR and CDR2 is SFDVKD. V lost 4 bases and J lost 1, with 8 bases in between. The CDR3 runs to 14 residues. CDR3 in amino acids: CATSEAGGTDTQYF. The DNA for the CDR3 is TGTGCCACCAGTGAGGCAGGGGGCACAGATACGCAGTATTTT.

The rearrangement links TRBV24-1 to TRBJ1-5; 8 positions agree with TRBD1. J lost 9 bases, V lost 4 bases, and 10 bases had no gene match. In germline, CDR1 is KGHDR, CDR2 SFDVKD. The CDR3 contains 15 residues. The CDR3: CATSELGQVKMPQHF. The CDR3, as DNA: TGTGCCACCAGTGAACTGGGACAGGTAAAAATGCCCCAGCATTTT.

The chain recombines TRBV7-9 with TRBJ2-2; no clear D. Germline lookup yields CDR1 SEHNR and CDR2 FQNEAQ (reference sequence). CDR3 length equals 12 residues. Trimming stripped 5 bases from V and 4 bases from J, with 5 bases between. The CDR3 bases are TGTGCCAGCAGCCCCCCCACCGGGGAGCTGTTTTTT. It is translated as CASSPPTGELFF.

The J gene is TRBJ1-5, the V gene TRBV10-1; 7 nucleotides align to TRBD1. V dropped 6 bases and J dropped 3; count of bases not matched to a gene: 8. The length of the CDR3 is 15 residues. Germline assignment: CDR1 WNHNN and CDR2 SYGVQD (reference sequence). This CDR3 reads CASSFDRDNNQPQHF. The DNA of the CDR3 is TGCGCCAGCAGCTTCGACAGGGATAACAATCAGCCCCAGCATTTT.

The chain combines TRBV7-2 with TRBJ2-2; D may match TRBD1 or TRBD2 (6 bases each). V lost 1 base, J lost 3 bases, and 12 bases lay in between. CDR3 length: 16 residues. In germline, CDR1 is SGHTA, CDR2 FQGNSA. CDR3 bases: TGTGCCAGCAGCTTAGGACGGGGGCTGTACACCGGGGAGCTGTTTTTT. Protein product: CASSLGRGLYTGELFF.

The chain couples TRBV6-5 to TRBJ1-6; 9 nucleotides agree with TRBD1. Trimming removed 6 bases from V and 9 bases from J; junction bases left unmatched: 6. Germline-derived CDR1 and CDR2 are MNHEY and SVGAGI. This CDR3 spans 14 amino acids. CDR3 residues: CASRPRDRASPLHF. In DNA, the CDR3 is TGTGCCAGCAGGCCCCGGGACAGGGCTTCACCCCTCCACTTT.

The chain recombines TRBV19 with TRBJ1-1; a weak D match, TRBD1 (5 bases). This CDR3 region has 18 residues. From germline, CDR1 is LNHDA and CDR2 SQIVND (reference sequence). V was cut by 5 bases and J by 4 bases, with 26 bases left in between. CDR3 DNA: TGTGCCAGTAGTTCCCTCGGTCCCTACAGGCCTAGAGGCACTGAAGCTTTCTTT. This encodes CASSSLGPYRPRGTEAFF.

The chain recombines TRBV19 with TRBJ1-2, with TRBD1 identical over 10 bases. This CDR3 is 13 amino acids long. From germline, CDR1 is LNHDA and CDR2 SQIVND (reference sequence). V lost 11 bases, J lost 2 bases, and 5 bases stayed unmatched. The CDR3 loop is CAGWDRGNYGYTF. The CDR3 DNA reads as TGTGCCGGTTGGGACAGGGGAAACTATGGCTACACCTTC.

The V gene is TRBV6-5, the J gene TRBJ1-1; D possibly corresponds to TRBD1 (6 bases). The CDR3 is 16 residues long. Per the germline V gene, CDR1 is MNHEY and CDR2 is SVGAGI. Trimming shortened V by 3 bases and J by 1 base, and 15 bases separated the two germline ends. The CDR3 nucleotides are TGTGCCAGCAGTTATGAGATGGGGGCTGGGAACACTGAAGCTTTCTTT. It translates to CASSYEMGAGNTEAFF.

This rearrangement joins TRBV5-6 to TRBJ1-5, with D unresolved. The CDR3 extends over 16 amino acids. V lost 4 bases, J lost 2 bases, and 16 bases lay in between. The germline V gene has CDR1 SGHDT and CDR2 YYEEEE. CDR3 sequence (DNA): TGTGCCAGCAGCGCTCTTGGGCGGCAGCGCAATCAGCCCCAGCATTTT. Its protein is CASSALGRQRNQPQHF.

The chain has TRBV30 and TRBJ2-5, with 10 nucleotides matching TRBD2. Trimming removed 0 bases from V and 4 bases from J; junction bases left unmatched: 5. Germline V gene data show CDR1 as GTSNPN and CDR2 as SVGIG (reference sequence). The CDR3 extends over 15 amino acids. The CDR3 region has the DNA TGTGCCTGGAGTGTGATAGCGGGAGGCGGAGAGACCCAGTACTTC. Encoded protein: CAWSVIAGGGETQYF.

This chain uses TRBV5-6 with TRBJ1-4; no definite D call. The germline V and J ends were trimmed by 0 bases and 4 bases, with 7 bases remaining between them. The germline V gene has CDR1 SGHDT and CDR2 YYEEEE. The CDR3 extends over 14 amino acids. The CDR3 region has the DNA TGTGCCAGCAGCTTGGTTGGGGATAATGAAAAACTGTTTTTT. Protein product: CASSLVGDNEKLFF.